The 22 T cell receptor beta chains given below trace back to one sample, sequenced in a study of blood T cell repertoires in COVID-19. TCRdb's table, derived via immunoSEQ multiplex PCR, lists solely in-frame clones and lacks some. Among roughly 300,000 clones, 85% were seen once, and the ten largest hold 2% to 3%. Input material: PBMCs or T cells enriched from blood (not recorded which). These receptors originate from a woman in her forties or fifties who had recovered from COVID-19.

The chain joins TRBV5-1 to TRBJ2-7; tentative D call: TRBD1 (6 bases). The CDR3 is 13 amino acids. V was pared by 2 bases and J by 1 base, with 7 bases between. Germline CDR1 reads SGHRS; CDR2 reads YFSETQ. The chain's CDR3 is CASSLQGSYEQYF. Written as DNA, the CDR3 is TGCGCCAGCAGCTTACAGGGTTCCTACGAGCAGTACTTC.

V is TRBV5-4 and J is TRBJ1-1; 9 bases are a match to TRBD1. CDR3 size: 15 residues. Germline V lookup: CDR1 SGHNT, CDR2 YYREEE (reference sequence). The V and J ends lost 4 bases and 2 bases, in that order; junction bases with no gene match: 6. The CDR3 is CASSPGTGTNTEAFF. CDR3 in DNA: TGTGCCAGCAGCCCGGGGACAGGGACAAACACTGAAGCTTTCTTT.

This clone was counted once. The chain links TRBV28 to TRBJ1-5; D might be TRBD1 (5 bases). This CDR3 comprises 14 residues. V was cut by 6 bases and J by 4 bases, with 13 bases left in between. Germline CDR1 MDHEN, CDR2 SYDVKM. The CDR3 sequence: CASSVTQGNQPQHF. DNA of the CDR3: TGTGCCAGCAGCGTAACTCAGGGAAATCAGCCCCAGCATTTT.

The chain has TRBV28 and TRBJ1-5; TRBD1 matches at 9 bases. The CDR3 has 13 residues. The V and J ends lost 6 bases and 4 bases, in that order; junction bases with no gene match: 1. CDR1 is MDHEN and CDR2 is SYDVKM in the germline V gene. The DNA of the CDR3 is TGTGCCAGCAGGGACAGGGGAAATCAGCCCCAGCATTTT. It yields the protein CASRDRGNQPQHF.

This rearrangement joins TRBV29-1 to TRBJ2-7; 9 positions match TRBD2. Germline V CDR1 and CDR2: SQVTM, ANQGSEA. The CDR3 contains 15 residues. The trim removed 1 base at V and 4 bases at J, leaving 8 bases unmatched. CDR3: CSVEGDSGGQYEQYF. The CDR3 DNA reads as TGCAGCGTTGAAGGGGATAGCGGGGGCCAATACGAGCAGTACTTC.

The chain is built from TRBV24-1 and TRBJ1-2; TRBD1 might be the D (6 bases). The V end was cut by 3 bases, the J end by 2 bases, with 27 bases between. Germline V gene lookup returns CDR1 KGHDR and CDR2 SFDVKD. CDR3 size: 20 residues. DNA for the CDR3: TGTGCCACCAGTGATGCTCCTTTCTGGGACACTGGCGGGGGCAACTATGGCTACACCTTC. Protein sequence: CATSDAPFWDTGGGNYGYTF.

This CDR3 is CTSSQETSGGRTDTQYF. Here the CDR3 DNA reads TGCACCAGCAGCCAAGAAACTAGCGGGGGACGCACAGATACGCAGTATTTT. This chain joins TRBV1 and TRBJ2-3; the table's D gene call, TRBD2, was not cross checked with the DNA. TRBV1 is noted as a pseudogene. This CDR3 spans 17 amino acids.

V usage is TRBV5-8 and J usage is TRBJ2-7; possible D gene TRBD1, 5 bases. The CDR3 spans 15 residues. Per germline, CDR1 SGHTS and CDR2 YDEGEE. V was trimmed by 1 base and J by 0 bases, leaving 11 bases between them. As DNA, the CDR3 is TGTGCCAGCAGCTTGTGGGCGACAGCCTCCTACGAGCAGTACTTC. It translates to CASSLWATASYEQYF. The variable domain in full, completed from reference TRBV5-8 and TRBJ2-7, reads EAGVTQSPTHLIKTRGQQATLRCSPISGHTSVYWYQQALGLGLQFLLWYDEGEERNRGNFPPRFSGRQFPNYSSELNVNALELEDSALYLCASSLWATASYEQYFGPGTRLTVT.

This clone was detected only a few times. The gene calls are TRBV7-2 and TRBJ2-5, with D perhaps TRBD2 (6 bases). The CDR3 loop spans 13 amino acids. The V gene lost 5 bases and the J gene lost 5 bases, with 12 bases spanning the gap. In germline, CDR1 is SGHTA, CDR2 FQGNSA. In nucleotides, the CDR3 is TGTGCCAGCAGCCCCGCTAGCGCTGAGACCCAGTACTTC. Its protein product is CASSPASAETQYF.

The chain couples TRBV5-6 to TRBJ1-1; D not certain. This CDR3 is 13 amino acids long. V lost 0 bases and J lost 8, with 11 bases in between. Germline loops: CDR1 SGHDT, CDR2 YYEEEE. The CDR3 loop reads CASSLVWNGEAFF. CDR3 nucleotide sequence: TGTGCCAGCAGCTTGGTATGGAACGGGGAAGCTTTCTTT.

V and J are TRBV7-8 and TRBJ1-6; 8 bases align to TRBD1. The J segment lost 7 bases and the V segment lost 5 bases, leaving 10 bases of the junction unmatched. CDR3 length: 16 amino acids. Germline CDR1 is SGHVS and CDR2 is FQNEAQ. DNA for the CDR3: TGTGCCAGCAGCCCAACTCAGGGGGCGGGGAATTCACCCCTCCACTTT. It translates to CASSPTQGAGNSPLHF.

The chain recombines TRBV3-1 (or the pseudogene TRBV3-2) with TRBJ1-3; a weak D match, TRBD1 (5 bases). CDR1 and CDR2 (germline): LGHDT, YNNKEL (reference sequence). V shed 7 bases and J shed 4 bases, with 14 bases lying between them. The CDR3 contains 14 residues. The CDR3 nucleotides read TGTGCCAGCACTCCGGCTGGGGGGGGAAACACCATATATTTT. It encodes CASTPAGGGNTIYF.

The CDR3 is CASRRDSGGYTF. The CDR3 DNA reads TGTGCCAGCAGAAGGGACAGCGGTGGCTACACCTTC. This chain links TRBV2 with TRBJ1-2, with TRBD1 matching over 7 bases. V lost 6 bases and J lost 7; bases outside the gene matches: 5. The V gene's germline CDR1 is SNHLY and CDR2 FYNNEI. The CDR3 sequence is 12 residues long.

This clone has a single count. The CDR3 sequence is CASSFGRPYEQYF. CDR3 nucleotide sequence: TGTGCCAGCAGCTTTGGGCGTCCCTACGAGCAGTACTTC. The rearrangement links TRBV7-2 to TRBJ2-7; D remains unclear. Trimming removed 3 bases at V and 2 bases at J, with 8 bases between. This CDR3 spans 13 amino acids. The germline CDR1 and CDR2 sequences are SGHTA and FQGNSA.

V usage is TRBV5-6 and J usage is TRBJ1-5, with D maybe TRBD1 (5 bases). Trimming removed 1 base from V and 0 bases from J, with 11 bases in between. The CDR3 spans 16 residues. Germline CDR1 is SGHDT and CDR2 is YYEEEE. DNA for the CDR3: TGTGCCAGCAGCTTGTTGTCGGGGGTTAGCAATCAGCCCCAGCATTTT. The encoded protein is CASSLLSGVSNQPQHF.

This chain joins TRBV28 and TRBJ2-5, with 8 nucleotides matching TRBD1. J was trimmed by 0 bases and V by 2 bases; bases with no gene match: 2. The CDR3 sequence is 15 residues long. Germline V CDR1 and CDR2: MDHEN, SYDVKM. CDR3 nucleotide sequence: TGTGCCAGCAGTTTAGGGGACAGGTACCAAGAGACCCAGTACTTC. Translating gives CASSLGDRYQETQYF. Looking up the rest from reference TRBV28 and TRBJ2-5 gives the full variable domain: DVKVTQSSRYLVKRTGEKVFLECVQDMDHENMFWYRQDPGLGLRLIYFSYDVKMKEKGDIPEGYSVSREKKERFSLILESASTNQTSMYLCASSLGDRYQETQYFGPGTRLLVL.

This sequence joins TRBV19 and TRBJ1-5; D possibly corresponds to TRBD1 (5 bases). There are 15 residues in the CDR3. Germline CDR1 and CDR2: LNHDA and SQIVND (reference sequence). V was clipped by 5 bases and J by 5 bases, with 16 bases between them. The chain's CDR3 is CASSLAIGHYQPQHF. The CDR3 coding sequence is TGTGCCAGTAGTCTGGCTATCGGACACTATCAGCCCCAGCATTTT.

The genes are TRBV12-3 or TRBV12-4 and TRBJ2-3; D remains ambiguous. The CDR3 totals 13 residues. With 8 bases removed from V and 1 base from J, the gap between germline ends came to 10 bases. The CDR3 DNA sequence: TGTGCCAGCTCCCCGCGCGGCACAGATACGCAGTATTTT. Amino acid sequence: CASSPRGTDTQYF.

The V gene is TRBV10-1, the J gene TRBJ2-2; TRBD1 aligns across 8 bases. CDR1 and CDR2 from the germline V gene are WNHNN and SYGVQD (reference sequence). The V segment lost 6 bases and the J segment 7 bases; nucleotides outside the gene matches: 7. This CDR3 region has 14 residues. Here the CDR3 reads CASSGQGASGELFF. In DNA form, the CDR3 reads TGCGCCAGCAGCGGCCAGGGGGCAAGCGGGGAGCTGTTTTTT.

The V gene is TRBV7-8, the J gene TRBJ2-3, with D tentatively TRBD1 (5 bases). The CDR3 consists of 15 residues. CDR1 SGHVS and CDR2 FQNEAQ come from the germline V gene. Trimming left V 5 bases short and J 0 bases short, with 12 bases between. The CDR3 region has the DNA TGTGCCAGCAGCCCCGACAGATACAGCACAGATACGCAGTATTTT. Translated: CASSPDRYSTDTQYF.

The chain carries TRBV4-1 and TRBJ1-5; D gene ambiguous. This CDR3 is 16 amino acids long. Germline V gene lookup returns CDR1 MGHRA and CDR2 YSYEKL. Trimming shortened V by 4 bases and J by 4 bases, and 17 bases separated the two germline ends. The DNA for the CDR3 is TGCGCCAGCAGCCTTTCACCGGGGTCGGATAATCAGCCCCAGCATTTT. Translated, it gives CASSLSPGSDNQPQHF.

This clone was counted only a few times. The V call is TRBV15, the J call TRBJ1-1; D gene uncertain. The CDR3 has 13 residues. Deletions cut 0 bases from V and 12 bases from J, with 14 bases between. CDR1 and CDR2 from the germline V gene are LNHNV and YYDKDF (reference sequence). CDR3 region: CATSRDRYFGTFF. The CDR3 coding sequence is TGTGCCACCAGCAGAGATCGGTATTTCGGGACTTTCTTT. The full variable domain, in which reference TRBV15 and TRBJ1-1 provide the parts outside the CDR3, is DAMVIQNPRYQVTQFGKPVTLSCSQTLNHNVMYWYQQKSSQAPKLLFHYYDKDFNNEADTPDNFQSRRPNTSFCFLDIRSPGLGDTAMYLCATSRDRYFGTFFGQGTRLTVV.